This T cell receptor (beta chain) was sequenced for a study of response to subunit inactivated influenza vaccine. General study results and limits: T cells newly recruited by each seasonal influenza vaccination are few, the authors suggested.

MiXCR was run by TCRdb on the RT-PCR reads, yielding one entry per CDR3 protein. The sample has 450,000 to 600,000 distinct CDR3 sequences; approximately 15% are singletons. The germline gives CDR1 LGHNA, CDR2 YNFKEQ. Deletions cut 2 bases from V and 5 bases from J, with 16 bases between. CDR3 length equals 15 residues. This clonotype appeared many times. The target antigen is unknown. The sequence was collected from a man between 50 and 75 years old who received an inactivated influenza vaccine. The sample in question was CD4+ T cells sorted from PBMCs, obtained less than 30 months after vaccination. This chain links TRBV4-2 with TRBJ2-7; D is unresolved. The CDR3 loop is CASSQITGFGDEQYF. CDR3 nucleotides: TGTGCCAGCAGCCAAATTACCGGGTTCGGCGACGAGCAGTACTTC.